The 19 T cell receptor beta chains in this list originate from one sample, sequenced in a study of shared clonotypes between healthy human individuals. Only in-frame clones appear in the TCRdb table, and some are missing; sequencing was by immunoSEQ multiplex PCR. The sample has roughly 2.6 million clones, roughly 92% seen once; the top ten hold 0.11% to 0.15%. The sequenced sample consisted of naive CD4+ T cells sorted from blood. Documented subset: CD45RA+ positively selected. These receptors were obtained from a man aged 18 to 30 in good health.

The V gene is TRBV12-5, the J gene TRBJ1-4, with TRBD1 matching over 8 bases. J gave up 7 bases and V 6 bases, and 4 bases lay outside the gene matches. Germline V gene sequence: CDR1 LGHNT, CDR2 FRNRAP. CDR3 length: 13 residues. CDR3 in DNA: TGTGCTAGTGGCACGGACAGGGTTGAAAAACTGTTTTTT. Translating gives CASGTDRVEKLFF.

V usage is TRBV6-5 and J usage is TRBJ1-4; D ambiguous. The CDR3 totals 14 residues. Looked up from germline, CDR1 is MNHEY and CDR2 is SVGAGI. The V end was cut by 6 bases, the J end by 5 bases, with 13 bases between. CDR3 in DNA: TGTGCCAGCAGGACCGGGATTAGAAATGAAAAACTGTTTTTT. Its translation is CASRTGIRNEKLFF.

The chain has TRBV19 and TRBJ1-2; TRBD1 matches 9 bases. The CDR3 extends over 14 amino acids. V lost 4 bases to trimming and J lost 7 bases; unmatched junction nucleotides: 7. CDR1 LNHDA and CDR2 SQIVND come from the germline V gene (reference sequence). This CDR3 reads CASSRDRDFGGYTF. The CDR3 nucleotides are TGTGCCAGTAGTAGGGACAGGGACTTCGGTGGCTACACCTTC.

This sequence joins TRBV5-1 and TRBJ2-5, with 7 bases matching TRBD2. This CDR3 has 15 residues. Unmatched junction bases numbered 4, after V lost 2 bases and J lost 0 bases. Germline CDR1 reads SGHRS; CDR2 reads YFSETQ. DNA for the CDR3: TGCGCCAGCAGCTTCTTGGGAGGGAACCAAGAGACCCAGTACTTC. Protein sequence: CASSFLGGNQETQYF.

The chain links TRBV5-4 to TRBJ2-7; 10 nucleotides agree with TRBD2. Germline trimming cut 3 bases from V and 0 bases from J; bases unmatched to any gene: 12. The CDR3 runs to 18 residues. Germline assignment: CDR1 SGHNT and CDR2 YYREEE (reference sequence). CDR3 sequence: CASSSWTSGPYGSYEQYF. DNA of the CDR3: TGTGCCAGCAGCTCCTGGACTAGCGGACCCTATGGCTCCTACGAGCAGTACTTC.

V and J are TRBV2 and TRBJ1-2, with 10 bases lining up with TRBD1. The J segment lost 3 bases and the V segment lost 5 bases, leaving 15 bases of the junction unmatched. This CDR3 spans 18 amino acids. The germline CDR1 and CDR2 sequences are SNHLY and FYNNEI. CDR3 sequence (DNA): TGTGCCAGCAGTTCCACTCCTGGACAGGGGGATAATTACTATGGCTACACCTTC. Amino acid sequence: CASSSTPGQGDNYYGYTF.

The chain employs TRBV7-2 and TRBJ2-5; TRBD2 matches at 13 bases. From germline, CDR1 is SGHTA and CDR2 FQGNSA. V lost 5 bases and J lost 4; bases outside the gene matches: 7. The CDR3 sequence is 16 residues long. The CDR3 nucleotides read TGTGCCAGCAGCCACGGACTAGCGGGAGCCCGAGAGACCCAGTACTTC. Its protein is CASSHGLAGARETQYF.

The chain uses TRBV10-1 and TRBJ2-3; D is possibly TRBD1 (6 bases). The CDR3 length is 14 residues. Trimming left V 7 bases short and J 2 bases short, with 13 bases between. The germline V gene has CDR1 WNHNN and CDR2 SYGVQD (reference sequence). The CDR3 nucleotides are TGCGCCAGCAAGAAGGACAGATACACAGATACGCAGTATTTT. Protein sequence: CASKKDRYTDTQYF.

The chain has TRBV9 and TRBJ2-2; 7 bases are a match to TRBD2. The V and J ends lost 2 bases and 1 base, in that order; junction bases with no gene match: 5. The CDR3 runs 16 residues. Germline V gives CDR1 SGDLS, CDR2 YYNGEE. This CDR3 is CASSVTSIGNTGELFF. The CDR3 DNA follows: TGTGCCAGCAGCGTGACTAGCATCGGGAACACCGGGGAGCTGTTTTTT.

The V call is TRBV18, the J call TRBJ2-1, with TRBD2 matching over 13 bases. Germline V CDR1 and CDR2: KGHSH, LQKENI. Trimming at V came to 5 bases and at J to 6 bases, leaving 7 bases not matched to a gene. The CDR3 extends over 16 amino acids. CDR3: CASSSTSGGASNEQFF. DNA of the CDR3: TGTGCCAGCTCATCAACTAGCGGGGGGGCCTCCAATGAGCAGTTCTTC.

The rearrangement links TRBV7-2 to TRBJ1-2, with D perhaps TRBD1 (5 bases). The CDR3 is 14 residues long. Germline assignment: CDR1 SGHTA and CDR2 FQGNSA. The V gene lost 4 bases and the J gene lost 8 bases, with 17 bases spanning the gap. CDR3 in DNA: TGTGCCAGCAGCTCCGGCAGGGAGATGGGAGGCTACACCTTC. Amino acids: CASSSGREMGGYTF.

The chain links TRBV30 to TRBJ1-2; D not certain. Germline V gives CDR1 GTSNPN, CDR2 SVGIG (reference sequence). There are 14 residues in the CDR3. V gave up 8 bases and J gave up 8 bases, with 24 bases separating them. Here the CDR3 DNA reads TGTGCCACCGGCCCTGGGGAGGGCCGAAAGGGCTACACCTTC. Translated: CATGPGEGRKGYTF.

This clone appeared a single time. This specimen includes other DNA sequences encoding the same CDR3. This rearrangement joins TRBV18 to TRBJ2-1; TRBD2 matches 10 bases. Germline V lookup: CDR1 KGHSH, CDR2 LQKENI. There are 15 residues in the CDR3. Unmatched junction bases numbered 2, after V lost 3 bases and J lost 3 bases. CDR3 sequence reads: CASSPGLADYNEQFF. The CDR3, as DNA: TGTGCCAGCTCACCCGGACTAGCGGACTACAATGAGCAGTTCTTC.

As regards this clone: At the DNA level, this CDR3 is encoded by other sequences in the same sample as well. This rearrangement joins TRBV4-1 to TRBJ1-5, with a tentative D call TRBD1 (6 bases). With 1 base removed from V and 4 bases from J, the gap between germline ends came to 8 bases. This CDR3 contains 14 residues. Germline V lookup: CDR1 MGHRA, CDR2 YSYEKL. The CDR3 bases are TGCGCCAGCAGCCAAGTCAGGGGTAATCAGCCCCAGCATTTT. Translated, it gives CASSQVRGNQPQHF.

The chain is built from TRBV5-1 and TRBJ1-4; D is possibly TRBD1 (6 bases). Trimming shortened V by 4 bases and J by 0 bases, and 13 bases separated the two germline ends. CDR3 size: 16 residues. Germline V gene lookup returns CDR1 SGHRS and CDR2 YFSETQ. CDR3 bases: TGCGCCAGCAGCCCTCAACAGGGTTCAACTAATGAAAAACTGTTTTTT. The encoded protein is CASSPQQGSTNEKLFF.

In regard to this clone: At the DNA level, this CDR3 is encoded by other sequences in the same sample as well. The chain links TRBV2 to TRBJ1-3; 7 bases map to TRBD1. CDR3 length equals 14 residues. With 4 bases clipped from V and 2 bases from J, the junction kept 2 bases outside the gene matches. Germline CDR1 SNHLY, CDR2 FYNNEI. CDR3 sequence (DNA): TGTGCCAGCAGTGTTGACAGGGCTGGAAACACCATATATTTT. It codes for CASSVDRAGNTIYF.

The chain carries TRBV10-3 and TRBJ1-2, with 10 bases fitting TRBD1. This CDR3 is built from 14 residues. Losses at the gene ends were 4 bases for V and 5 bases for J; bases not matched to a gene: 4. Germline V lookup: CDR1 ENHRY, CDR2 SYGVKD. CDR3 sequence: CAISGDRGDYGYTF. The CDR3 DNA is TGTGCCATCAGTGGGGACAGGGGAGATTATGGCTACACCTTC.

This clone was seen only once. The genes are TRBV6-5 and TRBJ2-3; no firm D call. The CDR3 contains 15 residues. V was cut by 0 bases and J by 4 bases, with 11 bases left in between. Germline loops: CDR1 MNHEY, CDR2 SVGAGI. This CDR3 is CASSYSGSHADTQYF. CDR3 nucleotide sequence: TGTGCCAGCAGTTACTCTGGCTCCCACGCAGATACGCAGTATTTT.

The chain joins TRBV11-2 to TRBJ2-4, with D perhaps matching TRBD1 or TRBD2 (5 bases each). The CDR3 consists of 15 residues. Germline CDR1 SGHAT, CDR2 FQNNGV. V lost 5 bases to trimming and J lost 9 bases, with 20 bases between them. CDR3 sequence: CASSPSLGDRGIQYF. The CDR3 nucleotides are TGTGCCAGCAGCCCTAGCCTTGGGGATAGGGGCATTCAGTACTTC.